A selection of T cell receptor beta chains follows, all from one sample in a study of response to subunit inactivated influenza vaccine. TCRdb ran MiXCR on the RT-PCR reads and lists one entry per CDR3 protein. The sample consists of fewer than 400,000 distinct CDR3 sequences, around a fifth of them appearing once. The input for sequencing was PBMCs from blood, taken 21 months after vaccination. These receptors were taken from a man between 50 and 75 years old who received an inactivated influenza vaccine. Both conserved end residues are part of each CDR3. A D gene is named only where the DNA matches it firmly. Clone size is shown for a subset of rows, as once, few, many or a class of expanded clone.

TRBJ2-4 TRBV10-3 17 - - CAISAAAGMLAKNIQYF TGTGCCATCAGTGCGGCGGCGGGGATGCTAGCCAAAAACATTCAGTACTTC
TRBJ2-3 TRBV11-2 16 - - CASSYTLGGLTDTQYF TGTGCCAGCAGCTACACCCTCGGGGGGCTCACAGATACGCAGTATTTT
TRBJ2-7 TRBV11-2 16 few TRBD1 CASSHWTGKISYEQYF TGTGCCAGCAGCCACTGGACAGGAAAGATATCCTACGAGCAGTACTTC
TRBJ1-1 TRBV15 13 - - CASNIDLNTEAFF TGTGCCTCGAACATTGACTTGAACACTGAAGCTTTCTTT
TRBJ2-5 TRBV24-1 14 - - CATSAAGYQETQYF TGTGCCACCAGTGCCGCAGGCTACCAAGAGACCCAGTACTTC
TRBJ2-7 TRBV30 13 few - CAWGGRTTYEQYF TGTGCCTGGGGAGGTAGGACAACCTACGAGCAGTACTTC
TRBJ2-2 TRBV5-1 16 many - CASSLAPQGNTGELFF TGCGCCAGCAGCTTGGCCCCACAGGGAAACACCGGGGAGCTGTTTTTT
TRBJ1-4 TRBV7-9 13 few - CASARGVGEKLFF TGTGCCAGCGCCCGAGGGGTTGGCGAAAAACTGTTTTTT
TRBJ2-3 TRBV5-4 14 - - CASSGVGGADTQYF TGTGCCAGCAGCGGAGTGGGGGGCGCCGATACGCAGTATTTT
TRBJ2-2 TRBV20-1 13 - TRBD1 CSARTGDTGELFF TGCAGTGCGAGGACAGGGGACACCGGGGAGCTGTTTTTT
TRBJ2-1 TRBV27 16 few TRBD2 CASSGPGLATYNEQFF TGTGCCAGCAGCGGACCGGGACTAGCGACCTACAATGAGCAGTTCTTC
TRBJ2-5 TRBV7-9 14 few - CASSSSWGEETQYF TGTGCCAGCAGCTCCTCATGGGGTGAAGAGACCCAGTACTTC
TRBJ2-1 TRBV12-3/TRBV12-4 14 few - CASSPGMTYNEQFF TGTGCCAGCAGTCCCGGGATGACTTACAATGAGCAGTTCTTC
TRBJ1-2 TRBV20-1 16 - TRBD1 CSAILHGTGLGYGYTF TGCAGTGCTATTCTACACGGGACAGGGCTTGGCTATGGCTACACCTTC
TRBJ1-5 TRBV19 18 - - CASSTGLVQFFSNQPQHF TGTGCCAGTAGTACCGGACTCGTTCAATTTTTTAGCAATCAGCCCCAGCATTTT
TRBJ1-2 TRBV5-1 14 - TRBD1 CASSPRTGGLEHTF TGCGCCAGCAGCCCCAGGACAGGGGGATTGGAGCACACCTTC
TRBJ2-7 TRBV20-1 16 - TRBD1 CSASAVRGGNSYEQYF TGCAGTGCTAGCGCCGTTCGAGGGGGCAATTCCTACGAGCAGTACTTC
TRBJ2-4 TRBV6-2/TRBV6-3 14 - - CASSYPRTGNIQYF TGTGCCAGCAGTTACCCCCGGACGGGGAACATTCAGTACTTC
TRBJ1-5 TRBV6-1 14 few - CASTQAHSNQPQHF TGTGCCAGCACCCAGGCTCATAGCAATCAGCCCCAGCATTTT
TRBJ1-1 TRBV4-2 13 many - CASSQVRDGEAFF TGTGCCAGCAGCCAAGTTAGGGATGGTGAAGCTTTCTTT
TRBJ1-6 TRBV4-1 17 many - CASSQDPGGRSNSPLHF TGCGCCAGCAGCCAAGACCCGGGAGGGCGCAGTAATTCACCCCTCCACTTT
TRBJ1-2 TRBV20-1 13 - - CSARVGPGRGYTF TGCAGTGCTAGAGTAGGTCCAGGACGTGGCTACACCTTC
TRBJ1-5 TRBV18 14 few TRBD1 CASSSDRGLQPQHF TGTGCCAGCTCATCTGACAGGGGGCTTCAGCCCCAGCATTTT
TRBJ1-5 TRBV4-1 17 many - CASSQGTNLYSNQPQHF TGCGCCAGCAGCCAAGGCACGAACCTATATAGCAATCAGCCCCAGCATTTT
TRBJ2-1 TRBV5-5 15 - - CASSSGPGEFDEQFF TGTGCCAGCAGCTCCGGCCCAGGGGAGTTCGATGAGCAGTTCTTC
TRBJ1-2 TRBV7-2 15 - TRBD1 CASSLERTGDYGYTF TGTGCCAGCAGCTTAGAACGTACAGGGGACTATGGCTACACCTTC
TRBJ1-2 TRBV7-8 15 few TRBD1 CASSATGGSNYGYTF TGTGCCAGCAGCGCCACAGGGGGCTCGAACTATGGCTACACCTTC
TRBJ1-4 TRBV10-3 15 - - CAISEFQSTNEKLFF TGTGCCATCAGTGAGTTCCAGTCAACTAATGAAAAACTGTTTTTT
TRBJ2-5 TRBV5-4 15 few TRBD2 CATMGTGGPRETQYF TGTGCCACCATGGGAACGGGAGGGCCCCGTGAGACCCAGTACTTC
TRBJ2-3 TRBV5-1 14 - - CAVGDERLTDTQYF TGCGCCGTCGGGGACGAGCGGCTCACAGATACGCAGTATTTT
TRBJ2-1 TRBV7-2 15 once TRBD1 CASSLRGTGADEQFF TGTGCCAGCAGCTTACGAGGGACAGGGGCGGATGAGCAGTTCTTC
TRBJ1-2 TRBV5-8 14 few - CASSFSGLIYGYTF TGTGCCAGCAGCTTTTCCGGACTGATCTATGGCTACACCTTC
TRBJ2-7 TRBV7-6 14 - - CASSLLPSTYEQYF TGTGCCAGCAGCTTACTCCCGTCTACCTACGAGCAGTACTTC
TRBJ1-1 TRBV5-1 15 many - CASSLGQGWSTEAFF TGCGCCAGCAGCTTGGGCCAGGGCTGGAGCACTGAAGCTTTCTTT
TRBJ2-2 TRBV5-8 17 few TRBD1 CASSGADRAWNTGELFF TGTGCCAGCAGCGGGGCCGACAGGGCGTGGAACACCGGGGAGCTGTTTTTT
TRBJ2-7 TRBV20-1 17 - TRBD2 CSARDLTGTSGIYEQYF TGCAGTGCTAGAGATCTTACGGGGACTAGCGGGATTTACGAGCAGTACTTC
TRBJ1-1 TRBV21-1 15 - - CASSSQRQGVTEAFF TGTGCCAGCAGCTCTCAACGACAGGGAGTGACTGAAGCTTTCTTT
TRBJ2-1 TRBV14 18 few - CASSLRRGGGSSYNEQFF TGTGCCAGCAGCCTCCGGAGAGGAGGGGGGAGCTCCTACAATGAGCAGTTCTTC
TRBJ1-5 TRBV12-3/TRBV12-4 13 - - CASSPRFNQPQHF TGTGCCAGCAGCCCGCGCTTCAATCAGCCCCAGCATTTT
TRBJ2-7 TRBV7-9 15 - TRBD2 CASSSQRTSYYEQYF TGTGCCAGCAGCTCGCAGAGGACTAGCTACTACGAGCAGTACTTC
TRBJ2-2 TRBV20-1 15 few TRBD1 CSARKPGQGIGELFF TGCAGTGCTAGAAAACCGGGACAGGGTATCGGGGAGCTGTTTTTT